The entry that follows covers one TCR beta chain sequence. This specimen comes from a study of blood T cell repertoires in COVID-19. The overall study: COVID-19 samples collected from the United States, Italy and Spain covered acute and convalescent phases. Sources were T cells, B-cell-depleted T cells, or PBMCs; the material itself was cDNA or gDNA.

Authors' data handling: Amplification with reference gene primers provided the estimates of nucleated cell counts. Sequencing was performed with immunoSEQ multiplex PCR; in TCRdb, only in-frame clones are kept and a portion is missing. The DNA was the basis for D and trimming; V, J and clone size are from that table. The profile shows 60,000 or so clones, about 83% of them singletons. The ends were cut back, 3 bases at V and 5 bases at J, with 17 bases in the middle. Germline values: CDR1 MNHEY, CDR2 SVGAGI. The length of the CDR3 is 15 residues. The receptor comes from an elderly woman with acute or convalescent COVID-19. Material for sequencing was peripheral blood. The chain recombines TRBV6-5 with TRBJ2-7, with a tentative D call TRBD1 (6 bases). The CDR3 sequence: CASSYSGTGHDEQYF. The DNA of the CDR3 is TGTGCCAGCAGTTATTCCGGAACAGGGCACGACGAGCAGTACTTC.